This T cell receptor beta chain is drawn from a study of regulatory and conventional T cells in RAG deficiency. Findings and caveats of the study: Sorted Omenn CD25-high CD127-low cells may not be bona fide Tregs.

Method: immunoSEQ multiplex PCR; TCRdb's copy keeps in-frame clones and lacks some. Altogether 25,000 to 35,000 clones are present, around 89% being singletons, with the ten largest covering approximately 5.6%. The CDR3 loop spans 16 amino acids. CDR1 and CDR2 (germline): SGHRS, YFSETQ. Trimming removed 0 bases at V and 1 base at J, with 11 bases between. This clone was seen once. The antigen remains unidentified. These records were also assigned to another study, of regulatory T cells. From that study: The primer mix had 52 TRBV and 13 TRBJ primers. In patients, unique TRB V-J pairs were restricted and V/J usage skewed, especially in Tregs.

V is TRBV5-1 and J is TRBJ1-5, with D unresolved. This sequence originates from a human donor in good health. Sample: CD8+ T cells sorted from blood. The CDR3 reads CASSLGGPRSNQPQHF. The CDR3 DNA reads TGCGCCAGCAGCTTGGGCGGTCCGCGGAGCAATCAGCCCCAGCATTTT.